Below, 4 T cell receptor beta chains from the same sample are listed, as sequenced in a study of human T cells and chemical hapten exposure. Time point meaning: patch test 2, 6 weeks after DPC sensitization. Treatment reported: therapeutic diphenylcyclopropenone sensitization with weekly scalp DPC. One entry per CDR3 protein results from TCRdb running MiXCR on the RACE reads. The table shows roughly 380,000 distinct CDR3 sequences, with 6% to 7% occurring only once. The source was whole blood, collected in connection with sensitization to the hapten diphenylcyclopropenone (DPC). These receptors were taken from a woman aged 18-29 years with alopecia areata. Some clones in this sample may be carry-over from other donors' samples.

This chain uses TRBV6-2 or TRBV6-3 with TRBJ1-1, with D possibly matching TRBD1 (5 bases). V was cut by 5 bases and J by 5 bases, with 21 bases left in between. Germline V CDR1 and CDR2: MNHEY, SVGEGT. This CDR3 region has 16 residues. The CDR3 region is CASSGGTPGWVTEAFF. The CDR3 nucleotides are TGTGCCAGCAGTGGGGGGACTCCGGGGTGGGTGACTGAAGCTTTCTTT.

Turning to this clonotype: Its ends do not fully match the called genes, so a read error is possible. The V and J genes are TRBV3-1 and TRBJ1-2; tentative D call: TRBD1 (6 bases). The length of the CDR3 is 11 residues. The germline V gene has CDR1 LGHDT and CDR2 YNNKEL (reference sequence). The CDR3 nucleotides are TGTGCCAGCAGCCAAGAACAGGGCCGTTTCTTC. This codes for CASSQEQGRFF. Drawing the rest from reference TRBV3-1 and TRBJ1-2, the complete variable domain is DTAVSQTPKYLVTQMGNDKSIKCEQNLGHDTMYWYKQDSKKFLKIMFSYNNKELIINETVPNRFSPKSPDKAHLNLHINSLELGDSAVYFCASSQEQGRFFGSGTRLTVV.

There are many counts of this clonotype. The J gene is TRBJ1-4, the V gene TRBV6-2 or TRBV6-3; D unresolved. Trimming stripped 5 bases from V and 4 bases from J, with 14 bases between. The CDR3 is 15 amino acids. Germline CDR1 is MNHEY and CDR2 is SVGEGT. The CDR3 DNA reads TGTGCCAGCAGTCCCGGCAGAGGGCGTAATGAAAAACTGTTTTTT. Translation: CASSPGRGRNEKLFF.

The chain recombines TRBV7-9 with TRBJ1-3; D is ambiguous. Per germline, CDR1 SEHNR and CDR2 FQNEAQ (reference sequence). The CDR3 loop spans 15 amino acids. Trimming took off 4 bases at V and 3 bases at J, with 13 bases between the two ends. CDR3 DNA sequence: TGTGCCAGCAGCTCCCCGGGCGGGGTTGGAAACACCATATATTTT. Residues: CASSSPGGVGNTIYF.